Sequencing of this T cell receptor beta chain was carried out in a study of T cells after yellow fever vaccination. A note on this clonotype: The antigen is unknown.

They built TCR cDNA with 5'RACE template switching, a step that put in a universal primer site and UMIs. TCRdb itself ran the 5' RACE reads through MiXCR, one entry per CDR3 protein. The table records a few hundred thousand distinct CDR3 sequences, around 7% of them present only once. This CDR3 has 15 residues. V gave up 0 bases and J gave up 4 bases, with 13 bases separating them. Germline lookup yields CDR1 SGHNT and CDR2 YYREEE (reference sequence). Overall study findings and caveats: Relatively few clonotypes were ones that appeared in both CD4 and CD8 compartments.

Source: PBMCs, taken about 41 days after the first yellow fever vaccination. The genes are TRBV5-4 and TRBJ1-1; D gene ambiguous. This TCR was recovered from a man aged 18-30 years who received the YFV17D yellow fever vaccine. As DNA, the CDR3 is TGTGCCAGCAGCTTGGTGGAGGTTGCCGGCACTGAAGCTTTCTTT. It codes for CASSLVEVAGTEAFF. The complete variable domain, with remaining parts taken from reference TRBV5-4 and TRBJ1-1, reads ETGVTQSPTHLIKTRGQQVTLRCSSQSGHNTVSWYQQALGQGPQFIFQYYREEENGRGNFPPRFSGLQFPNYSSELNVNALELDDSALYLCASSLVEVAGTEAFFGQGTRLTVV.